These 24 T cell receptor beta chains came from one sample sequenced in a study of control samples from healthy donors and cancer patients. Profiling relied on immunoSEQ multiplex PCR, and the TCRdb table lists in-frame clones only, not all of them. There are around 90,000 clones in the sample; 86% occur only once, and about 21% lies in the top ten. The sample was blood. These TCRs come from a man aged 25-45 years in good health.

This clone was recorded a few times. The V gene is TRBV10-3, the J gene TRBJ2-1; TRBD1 matches 9 bases. The V gene's germline CDR1 is ENHRY and CDR2 SYGVKD. This CDR3 is built from 14 residues. V was pared by 5 bases and J by 8 bases, with 7 bases of the junction left unmatched. CDR3 sequence (DNA): TGTGCCATCAGTAGAACAGGGGGCTGGGATGAGCAGTTCTTC. This gives the protein CAISRTGGWDEQFF.

The chain has TRBV5-4 and TRBJ1-2, with a weak D call TRBD1 (6 bases). Between the trimmed V and J ends, which lost 0 bases and 4 bases, there was a span of 16 bases. Germline CDR1 and CDR2: SGHNT and YYREEE (reference sequence). The CDR3 totals 16 residues. CDR3 DNA sequence: TGTGCCAGCAGCTTGGGGCAGGGGCAAGGATCCTATGGCTACACCTTC. Protein product: CASSLGQGQGSYGYTF.

V gene TRBV9 combines with J gene TRBJ2-3; 8 nucleotides agree with TRBD1. V dropped 1 base and J dropped 3; count of bases not matched to a gene: 19. Per germline, CDR1 SGDLS and CDR2 YYNGEE. CDR3 length: 20 residues. The CDR3 sequence is CASSVTPAGGARGGTDTQYF. The CDR3 bases are TGTGCCAGCAGCGTAACCCCAGCAGGGGGCGCACGGGGTGGGACAGATACGCAGTATTTT. Drawing the rest from reference TRBV9 and TRBJ2-3, the complete variable domain is DSGVTQTPKHLITATGQRVTLRCSPRSGDLSVYWYQQSLDQGLQFLIQYYNGEERAKGNILERFSAQQFPDLHSELNLSSLELGDSALYFCASSVTPAGGARGGTDTQYFGPGTRLTVL.

The V gene is TRBV27, the J gene TRBJ2-3; no clear D. The CDR3 consists of 14 residues. V was clipped by 7 bases and J by 0 bases, with 11 bases between them. CDR1 is MNHEY and CDR2 is SMNVEV in the germline V gene (reference sequence). The CDR3 DNA reads as TGTGCCAGCAACCCGCTAGTCAGCACAGATACGCAGTATTTT. Its protein product is CASNPLVSTDTQYF.

The chain carries TRBV12-5 and TRBJ1-4, with D uncertain. CDR1 and CDR2 (germline): LGHNT, FRNRAP. V shed 7 bases and J shed 8 bases, with 23 bases lying between them. The CDR3 is made up of 16 amino acids. CDR3 in amino acids: CASATARAEGREKLFF. CDR3 DNA: TGTGCTAGTGCCACCGCGCGGGCAGAAGGGAGGGAAAAACTGTTTTTT.

The chain joins TRBV10-1 to TRBJ1-1; D remains unclear. The CDR3 length is 13 residues. Germline-derived CDR1 and CDR2 are WNHNN and SYGVQD (reference sequence). V lost 4 bases and J 5 bases, leaving 11 bases between the germline ends. As DNA, the CDR3 is TGCGCCAGCAGTGGGAGGGAGAGGACTGAAGCTTTCTTT. Translation: CASSGRERTEAFF.

The CDR3 sequence: CASSLASGKLSYNEQFF. The CDR3 DNA follows: TGTGCCAGCAGCTTGGCGTCAGGGAAGCTCTCCTACAATGAGCAGTTCTTC. The V call is TRBV5-5, the J call TRBJ2-1; D is perhaps TRBD1 (5 bases). Germline V lookup: CDR1 SGHKS, CDR2 YYEKEE (reference sequence). V shed 0 bases and J shed 0 bases, with 13 bases lying between them. CDR3 length: 17 amino acids.

The rearrangement joins TRBV15 to TRBJ2-2; 12 nucleotides agree with TRBD2. CDR1 and CDR2 from the germline V gene are LNHNV and YYDKDF (reference sequence). This CDR3 contains 16 residues. V trimming: 5 bases; J trimming: 1 base; junction bases outside the gene matches: 2. The CDR3 here is CATSPGLAGNTGELFF. CDR3 DNA sequence: TGTGCCACCAGCCCGGGACTAGCGGGGAACACCGGGGAGCTGTTTTTT.

The CDR3 region has the DNA TGTGCCAGCAGCTACACACACATGAACACTGAAGCTTTCTTT. It is translated as CASSYTHMNTEAFF. The V and J genes are TRBV9 and TRBJ1-1; D not certain. Germline assignment: CDR1 SGDLS and CDR2 YYNGEE. The CDR3 length is 14 residues. V dropped 4 bases and J dropped 0 bases, with 10 bases sitting between them. The variable domain in full, completed from reference TRBV9 and TRBJ1-1, reads DSGVTQTPKHLITATGQRVTLRCSPRSGDLSVYWYQQSLDQGLQFLIQYYNGEERAKGNILERFSAQQFPDLHSELNLSSLELGDSALYFCASSYTHMNTEAFFGQGTRLTVV.

The chain links TRBV15 to TRBJ2-7, with D perhaps matching TRBD2 (6 bases). The CDR3 runs 15 residues. The V gene's germline CDR1 is LNHNV and CDR2 YYDKDF (reference sequence). The V end lost 0 bases, the J end lost 6 bases, and 15 bases lay between the germline ends. CDR3 sequence reads: CATSRDLVRGAEQYV. CDR3 sequence (DNA): TGTGCCACCAGCAGAGACCTGGTCCGCGGGGCCGAGCAGTACGTC.

The genes are TRBV6-5 and TRBJ2-3; D remains unclear. The CDR3 runs to 14 residues. Per the germline V gene, CDR1 is MNHEY and CDR2 is SVGAGI. Trimming took 5 bases from V and 5 from J, leaving 14 bases between them. The CDR3 sequence: CASSRSLSLDTQYF. The CDR3 DNA follows: TGTGCCAGCAGTCGGAGTTTGAGTCTAGATACGCAGTATTTT.

The chain uses TRBV15 and TRBJ2-5; TRBD1 might be the D (6 bases). The germline gives CDR1 LNHNV, CDR2 YYDKDF (reference sequence). CDR3 size: 15 residues. Trimming took 0 bases from V and 5 from J, leaving 13 bases between them. The CDR3, as DNA: TGTGCCACCAGCAGAGATCGGTCCAGGGGTGAGACCCAGTACTTC. As protein: CATSRDRSRGETQYF.

The V call is TRBV28, the J call TRBJ2-1; D may be TRBD2 (6 bases). Looked up from germline, CDR1 is MDHEN and CDR2 is SYDVKM. With 3 bases removed from V and 5 bases from J, the gap between germline ends came to 14 bases. The CDR3 totals 15 residues. The CDR3 DNA is TGTGCCAGCAGTTTTACAGAGGGCGGGGACAATGAGCAGTTCTTC. This translates into CASSFTEGGDNEQFF. The full variable domain, in which reference TRBV28 and TRBJ2-1 provide the parts outside the CDR3, is DVKVTQSSRYLVKRTGEKVFLECVQDMDHENMFWYRQDPGLGLRLIYFSYDVKMKEKGDIPEGYSVSREKKERFSLILESASTNQTSMYLCASSFTEGGDNEQFFGPGTRLTVL.

The chain combines TRBV7-8 with TRBJ1-1; D may be TRBD1 (5 bases). Germline V CDR1 and CDR2: SGHVS, FQNEAQ. Trimming stripped 6 bases from V and 3 bases from J, with 17 bases between. This CDR3 contains 15 residues. CDR3 sequence: CASSFMGTPDTEAFF. CDR3 in DNA: TGTGCCAGCAGTTTTATGGGGACCCCGGACACTGAAGCTTTCTTT. Variable domain in full (rest from reference TRBV7-8 and TRBJ1-1): GAGVSQSPRYKVAKRGQDVALRCDPISGHVSLFWYQQALGQGPEFLTYFQNEAQLDKSGLPSDRFFAERPEGSVSTLKIQRTQQEDSAVYLCASSFMGTPDTEAFFGQGTRLTVV.

This clone has more than one count but fewer than ten. The chain has TRBV19 and TRBJ1-2, with D perhaps matching TRBD1 (5 bases). Trimming stripped 5 bases from V and 8 bases from J, with 12 bases between. Germline-derived CDR1 and CDR2 are LNHDA and SQIVND (reference sequence). The CDR3 is made up of 12 amino acids. CDR3 sequence: CASSLQGGGYTF. The CDR3 bases are TGTGCCAGTAGTCTGCAGGGTGGAGGCTACACCTTC.

The chain is built from TRBV27 and TRBJ1-4; tentative D call: TRBD1 (6 bases). V lost 4 bases and J 8 bases, leaving 17 bases between the germline ends. CDR3 size: 15 residues. Germline CDR1 is MNHEY and CDR2 is SMNVEV (reference sequence). The CDR3 loop reads CASSSLQGFGEKLFF. DNA of the CDR3: TGTGCCAGCAGTTCCTTACAGGGCTTTGGGGAAAAACTGTTTTTT.

This sequence joins TRBV7-9 and TRBJ1-4; the D gene is possibly TRBD1 (5 bases). V lost 2 bases to trimming and J lost 3 bases, with 13 bases between them. There are 16 residues in the CDR3. Germline V gives CDR1 SEHNR, CDR2 FQNEAQ (reference sequence). CDR3 nucleotide sequence: TGTGCCAGCAGCTTAACCCCCGACAGAGCTAATGAAAAACTGTTTTTT. It encodes CASSLTPDRANEKLFF.

V is TRBV5-1 and J is TRBJ1-3, with D unresolved. The CDR3 consists of 14 residues. Germline values: CDR1 SGHRS, CDR2 YFSETQ. With 0 bases removed from V and 2 bases from J, the gap between germline ends came to 6 bases. This CDR3 is CASSLAGTGNTIYF. Here the CDR3 DNA reads TGCGCCAGCAGCTTGGCTGGGACTGGAAACACCATATATTTT.

The chain is built from TRBV19 and TRBJ2-3; 9 positions agree with TRBD2. This CDR3 has 16 residues. From germline, CDR1 is LNHDA and CDR2 SQIVND (reference sequence). The junction had 8 bases not matched to a gene; V was cut back by 5 bases and J by 2 bases. The CDR3 protein is CASSPGLALVTDTQYF. The CDR3 DNA reads as TGTGCCAGTAGTCCAGGACTAGCGTTAGTCACAGATACGCAGTATTTT.

This rearrangement joins TRBV14 to TRBJ1-2; perhaps TRBD1 as D (5 bases). V was pared by 11 bases and J by 3 bases, with 16 bases between. The CDR3 has 13 amino acids. CDR1 is SGHDN, CDR2 FVKESK, per germline. As DNA, the CDR3 is TGTGCCCACTGGGGGGGGTCTGACTATGGCTACACCTTC. This gives the protein CAHWGGSDYGYTF.

The count of this clone is one. V gene TRBV11-2 combines with J gene TRBJ2-3; 11 bases are shared with TRBD2. V was pared by 2 bases and J by 6 bases, with 4 bases of the junction left unmatched. The CDR3 length is 15 residues. Germline assignment: CDR1 SGHAT and CDR2 FQNNGV. The CDR3 sequence is CASSLLAGGLDTQYF. CDR3 bases: TGTGCCAGCAGCTTATTAGCGGGGGGGTTGGATACGCAGTATTTT.

This sequence joins TRBV9 and TRBJ2-2; unclear D gene. The germline V gene has CDR1 SGDLS and CDR2 YYNGEE. The CDR3 has 12 amino acids. Trimming took 7 bases from V and 6 from J, leaving 10 bases between them. The CDR3: CASEETSGELFF. The CDR3 coding sequence is TGTGCCAGCGAAGAGACGTCCGGGGAGCTGTTTTTT.

This rearrangement joins TRBV5-1 to TRBJ2-3; possibly TRBD2 for D (6 bases). The CDR3 has 14 residues. Germline V CDR1 and CDR2: SGHRS, YFSETQ. Trimming took 4 bases from V and 3 from J, leaving 12 bases between them. The CDR3 coding sequence is TGCGCCAGCAGCCGCCAACTAGCTACAGATACGCAGTATTTT. This encodes CASSRQLATDTQYF.

V gene TRBV10-3 combines with J gene TRBJ1-2; perhaps TRBD1 as D (5 bases). The CDR3 has 12 residues. Trimming cost V 4 bases and J 4 bases, with 7 bases left between them. The germline V gene encodes CDR1 ENHRY and CDR2 SYGVKD. The CDR3: CAISAQGYGYTF. CDR3 nucleotides: TGTGCCATCAGTGCCCAGGGCTATGGCTACACCTTC.